The TCR beta chain under discussion was sequenced for a study of T cells after yellow fever vaccination. Whole-study results and caveats: A secondary response was less intense yet reached its peak sooner, at day 5 versus 15. Booster samples showed a return of most primary-vaccination clones (around 95% CD4, around 88% CD8).

As TCR cDNA was made by 5'RACE template switching, a universal primer site and UMIs were added. MiXCR, run by TCRdb on the 5' RACE reads, gives a single entry per CDR3 protein. This table has 200,000 to 300,000 distinct CDR3 sequences, about 3.7% appearing once. This clonotype was counted between two and nine times. Its specificity is unknown. Sample: PBMCs, taken 15 days after the yellow fever booster vaccination. This sequence was found in a man in his late teens or twenties who received the YFV17D yellow fever vaccine.

CDR3 region: CASSQRGGAWYEQYF. CDR3 bases: TGTGCCAGCAGCCAACGCGGGGGGGCCTGGTACGAGCAGTACTTC. This chain connects TRBV14 to TRBJ2-7, with TRBD2 identical over 9 bases. CDR1 and CDR2 from the germline V gene are SGHDN and FVKESK. V was clipped by 2 bases and J by 4 bases; unmatched bases: 6. There are 15 residues in the CDR3. Full variable domain (missing parts from reference TRBV14 and TRBJ2-7): EAGVTQFPSHSVIEKGQTVTLRCDPISGHDNLYWYRRVMGKEIKFLLHFVKESKQDESGMPNNRFLAERTGGTYSTLKVQPAELEDSGVYFCASSQRGGAWYEQYFGPGTRLTVT.